These 21 T cell receptor beta chains were sequenced from one sample in a study of blood T cells in healthy people across ages. For the second PCR, which ran for roughly 6 to 12 cycles, a sample-barcoded 5' primer and a J-beta primer mix were used. TCRdb fed the 5' RACE reads into MiXCR, producing one record per CDR3 protein. The table records roughly 560,000 distinct CDR3 sequences, 20% to 30% of them present only once. Separately, the same data were catalogued under a study of T cells of mothers and their children.

The sequenced material came from blood. The receptors derive from a boy between 5 and 17 years old in good health.

This clonotype was counted ten times or more. V and J are TRBV28 and TRBJ2-7, with D maybe TRBD2 (6 bases). Trimming left V 8 bases short and J 0 bases short, with 14 bases between. Germline lookup yields CDR1 MDHEN and CDR2 SYDVKM. The CDR3 spans 14 residues. This CDR3 reads CASRGLPISYEQYF. Here the CDR3 DNA reads TGTGCCAGCCGGGGACTCCCTATCTCCTACGAGCAGTACTTC.

The gene calls are TRBV11-2 and TRBJ1-1; 7 bases fit TRBD1. The CDR3 has 14 residues. The V gene end was trimmed by 4 bases and the J gene end by 3 bases; junction bases not matched to a gene: 5. Germline V gives CDR1 SGHAT, CDR2 FQNNGV. CDR3 loop: CASSYTRGDTEAFF. CDR3 nucleotide sequence: TGTGCCAGCAGCTACACCAGGGGGGACACTGAAGCTTTCTTT.

The V gene is TRBV29-1, the J gene TRBJ2-7; D remains ambiguous. Trimming pared 1 base from V and 2 bases from J, leaving 9 bases between. The CDR3 has 13 amino acids. Looked up from germline, CDR1 is SQVTM and CDR2 is ANQGSEA. The chain's CDR3 is CSVEVEGAYEQYF. CDR3 in DNA: TGCAGCGTTGAAGTAGAAGGAGCCTACGAGCAGTACTTC.

This chain uses TRBV12-3 or TRBV12-4 with TRBJ2-5, with D perhaps being TRBD1 or TRBD2 (5 bases each). With 3 bases removed from V and 5 bases from J, the gap between germline ends came to 10 bases. The CDR3 loop spans 13 amino acids. CDR3 region: CASSLGDPETQYF. The CDR3 DNA follows: TGTGCCAGCAGTTTGGGGGATCCGGAGACCCAGTACTTC.

The rearrangement links TRBV5-5 to TRBJ1-5; maybe TRBD1 (5 bases). The CDR3 is made up of 15 amino acids. V dropped 4 bases and J dropped 3 bases, with 14 bases sitting between them. The germline gives CDR1 SGHKS, CDR2 YYEKEE (reference sequence). The CDR3: CASSPAGTHNQPQHF. The CDR3, as DNA: TGTGCCAGCAGCCCCGCTGGGACCCACAATCAGCCCCAGCATTTT.

This clonotype was counted a few times. The V and J genes are TRBV7-2 and TRBJ2-1, with 7 bases fitting TRBD1. The end of the DNA aligns better with TRBJ2-7, so the J call may be wrong. The CDR3 has 14 residues. The germline gives CDR1 SGHTA, CDR2 FQGNSA. For the CDR3, the DNA is TGTGCCAGCAGCTTAGGAGGGGGCAACTACGAGCAGTACTTC. Translation: CASSLGGGNYEQYF.

The J gene is TRBJ2-5, the V gene TRBV5-1, with 13 bases lining up with TRBD2. Near its end, the DNA agrees better with TRBJ2-1, so the J call may be wrong. This CDR3 is built from 15 residues. Germline-derived CDR1 and CDR2 are SGHRS and YFSETQ. CDR3 amino acids: CASSQLAGGVNEQFF. CDR3 in DNA: TGCGCCAGCAGCCAACTAGCGGGAGGGGTCAATGAGCAGTTCTTC.

The V call is TRBV28, the J call TRBJ2-2; D unresolved. Trimming shortened V by 2 bases and J by 0 bases, and 10 bases separated the two germline ends. The CDR3 has 16 amino acids. Germline V gene lookup returns CDR1 MDHEN and CDR2 SYDVKM. The DNA of the CDR3 is TGTGCCAGCAGTTTAGGGTCCACTCCGAACACCGGGGAGCTGTTTTTT. Translated, it gives CASSLGSTPNTGELFF.

This clonotype appeared a few times. The chain is built from TRBV6-1 and TRBJ2-7; possibly TRBD1 or TRBD2 for D (5 bases each). The CDR3 length is 15 residues. V was clipped by 8 bases and J by 0 bases, with 17 bases between them. The germline CDR1 and CDR2 sequences are MNHNS and SASEGT. DNA for the CDR3: TGTGCCAGCCTTTTAATGGGGGTTCTCTCCTACGAGCAGTACTTC. Protein sequence: CASLLMGVLSYEQYF.

The chain uses TRBV9 and TRBJ2-4, with TRBD1 identical over 11 bases. CDR1 and CDR2 (germline): SGDLS, YYNGEE. The V and J ends lost 3 bases and 10 bases, in that order; junction bases with no gene match: 9. There are 15 residues in the CDR3. Here the CDR3 DNA reads TGTGCCAGCAGCGGCGACGGGACAGGGGGAAGGATTCAGTACTTC. Its translation is CASSGDGTGGRIQYF.

This chain links TRBV20-1 with TRBJ1-2, with 11 bases lining up with TRBD1. The V segment lost 0 bases and the J segment 7 bases; nucleotides outside the gene matches: 13. CDR1 DFQATT and CDR2 SNEGSKA come from the germline V gene (reference sequence). CDR3 length: 17 amino acids. The CDR3 DNA follows: TGCAGTGCTAGAGATCCGATAATAATCGGACAGGGGGCTGGCTACACCTTC. Protein: CSARDPIIIGQGAGYTF.

This clonotype was picked up a small number of times. V gene TRBV28 combines with J gene TRBJ2-5, with D maybe TRBD1 (5 bases). The CDR3 consists of 14 residues. Germline assignment: CDR1 MDHEN and CDR2 SYDVKM. Trimming stripped 6 bases from V and 2 bases from J, with 13 bases between. Here the CDR3 reads CASRPLDSQETQYF. The CDR3 nucleotides read TGTGCCAGCAGACCTCTCGACAGTCAAGAGACCCAGTACTTC.

At least ten counts were recorded for this clonotype. The chain has TRBV29-1 and TRBJ2-5, with D possibly being TRBD2 (6 bases). The J call is in doubt because the DNA end fits TRBJ2-7 better. Germline CDR1 SQVTM, CDR2 ANQGSEA. The CDR3 totals 12 residues. CDR3 nucleotide sequence: TGCAGCGCCCGGGACTCGACCTACGAGCAGTACTTC. The encoded protein is CSARDSTYEQYF.

The chain recombines TRBV5-5 with TRBJ1-5, with 8 bases lining up with TRBD1. This CDR3 is built from 14 residues. Germline-derived CDR1 and CDR2 are SGHKS and YYEKEE (reference sequence). V was pared by 4 bases and J by 6 bases, with 6 bases of the junction left unmatched. The CDR3 loop reads CASSLTGGLQPQHF. As DNA, the CDR3 is TGTGCCAGCAGCCTCACAGGGGGTCTTCAGCCCCAGCATTTT.

The chain has TRBV7-8 and TRBJ2-6; D possibly uses TRBD1 or TRBD2 (5 bases each). This CDR3 has 18 amino acids. Trimming pared 3 bases from V and 2 bases from J, leaving 17 bases between. Germline V gene lookup returns CDR1 SGHVS and CDR2 FQNEAQ. The CDR3 DNA sequence: TGTGCCAGCAGCTTGGGGGAACTGGTTGGGACTGGGGCCAACGTCCTGACTTTC. It specifies CASSLGELVGTGANVLTF. Supplemented by reference TRBV7-8 and TRBJ2-6, the full variable domain reads GAGVSQSPRYKVAKRGQDVALRCDPISGHVSLFWYQQALGQGPEFLTYFQNEAQLDKSGLPSDRFFAERPEGSVSTLKIQRTQQEDSAVYLCASSLGELVGTGANVLTFGAGSRLTVL.

The chain joins TRBV4-2 to TRBJ2-4, with D possibly TRBD2 on 6 matching bases. The CDR3 totals 18 residues. V lost 0 bases and J lost 6, with 21 bases in between. CDR1 and CDR2 from the germline V gene are LGHNA and YNFKEQ. CDR3 bases: TGTGCCAGCAGCCAAGATTTAAGTGTGGAGGGGAAAGGAAACATTCAGTACTTC. This translates into CASSQDLSVEGKGNIQYF.

This clonotype has just a few counts. The chain employs TRBV7-8 and TRBJ2-3; 7 bases are shared with TRBD1. Trimming removed 4 bases from V and 0 bases from J; junction bases left unmatched: 10. Germline CDR1 reads SGHVS; CDR2 reads FQNEAQ. The CDR3 extends over 17 amino acids. The chain's CDR3 is CASSSLSGGWSTDTQYF. The CDR3 DNA reads as TGTGCCAGCAGCTCACTATCAGGGGGTTGGAGCACAGATACGCAGTATTTT. Combining the CDR3 with reference TRBV7-8 and TRBJ2-3 gives the whole variable domain GAGVSQSPRYKVAKRGQDVALRCDPISGHVSLFWYQQALGQGPEFLTYFQNEAQLDKSGLPSDRFFAERPEGSVSTLKIQRTQQEDSAVYLCASSSLSGGWSTDTQYFGPGTRLTVL.

This clonotype was seen only once. The genes are TRBV27 and TRBJ2-5, with D possibly being TRBD1 (6 bases). The better agreement between TRBJ2-1 and the DNA end casts doubt on the J call. The CDR3 consists of 15 residues. Germline values: CDR1 MNHEY, CDR2 SMNVEV (reference sequence). This CDR3 is CASSYTGSAYNEQFF. DNA of the CDR3: TGTGCCAGCAGTTACACAGGGAGTGCCTACAATGAGCAGTTCTTC.

This chain connects TRBV11-2 to TRBJ2-5; TRBD1 or TRBD2 may be the D gene (6 bases each). The CDR3 has 15 amino acids. Between the trimmed V and J ends, which lost 4 bases and 5 bases, there was a span of 17 bases. Germline V gene lookup returns CDR1 SGHAT and CDR2 FQNNGV. The CDR3 region is CASSSFNLGGETQYF. CDR3 DNA sequence: TGTGCCAGCAGCTCCTTTAATTTGGGGGGCGAGACCCAGTACTTC.

The chain joins TRBV7-3 to TRBJ2-5; the D gene is possibly TRBD2 (6 bases). The J call may be wrong; the DNA end is better matched by TRBJ2-1. CDR1 is SGHTA and CDR2 is FQGTGA in the germline V gene. CDR3 size: 13 residues. CDR3 region: CASSFGGNNEQFF. The CDR3, as DNA: TGTGCCAGCAGCTTCGGGGGAAACAATGAGCAGTTCTTC.

In this sample, this clonotype turned up a few times. This chain uses TRBV2 with TRBJ2-5; no reliable D call. Germline V lookup: CDR1 SNHLY, CDR2 FYNNEI. V lost 4 bases and J 1 base, leaving 7 bases between the germline ends. The CDR3 runs to 13 residues. CDR3 coding DNA: TGTGCCAGCAGTGTTCGCCCCCAAGAGACCCAGTACTTC. It is translated as CASSVRPQETQYF. The full variable domain, completed using reference TRBV2 and TRBJ2-5, is EPEVTQTPSHQVTQMGQEVILRCVPISNHLYFYWYRQILGQKVEFLVSFYNNEISEKSEIFDDQFSVERPDGSNFTLKIRSTKLEDSAMYFCASSVRPQETQYFGPGTRLLVL.